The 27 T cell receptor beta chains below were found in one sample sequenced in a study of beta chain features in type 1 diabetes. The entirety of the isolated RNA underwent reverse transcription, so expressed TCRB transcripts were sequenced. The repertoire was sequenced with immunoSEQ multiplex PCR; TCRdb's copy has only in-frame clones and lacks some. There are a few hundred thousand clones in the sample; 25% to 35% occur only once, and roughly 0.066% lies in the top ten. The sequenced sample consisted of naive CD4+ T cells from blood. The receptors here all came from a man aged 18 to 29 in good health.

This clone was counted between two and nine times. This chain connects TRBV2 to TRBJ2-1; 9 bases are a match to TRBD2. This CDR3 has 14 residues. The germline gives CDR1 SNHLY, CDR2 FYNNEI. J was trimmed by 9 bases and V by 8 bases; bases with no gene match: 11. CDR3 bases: TGTGCCAGCCGAGGCGGGAGGGCCGGCGGTGAGCAGTTCTTC. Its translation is CASRGGRAGGEQFF. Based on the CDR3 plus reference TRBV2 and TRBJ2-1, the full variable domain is EPEVTQTPSHQVTQMGQEVILRCVPISNHLYFYWYRQILGQKVEFLVSFYNNEISEKSEIFDDQFSVERPDGSNFTLKIRSTKLEDSAMYFCASRGGRAGGEQFFGPGTRLTVL.

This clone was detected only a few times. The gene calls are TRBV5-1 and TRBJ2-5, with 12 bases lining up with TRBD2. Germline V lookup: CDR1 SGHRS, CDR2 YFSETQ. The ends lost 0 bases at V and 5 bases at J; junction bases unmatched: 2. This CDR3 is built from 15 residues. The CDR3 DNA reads TGCGCCAGCAGCTTGGAACTAGCGGGAGGCGAGACCCAGTACTTC. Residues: CASSLELAGGETQYF.

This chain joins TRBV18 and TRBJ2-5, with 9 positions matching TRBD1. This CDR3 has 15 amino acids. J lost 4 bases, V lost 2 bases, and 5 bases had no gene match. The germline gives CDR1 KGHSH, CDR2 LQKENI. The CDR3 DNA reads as TGTGCCAGCTCACCAGGATGGGACAGGGTAGAGACCCAGTACTTC. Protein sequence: CASSPGWDRVETQYF.

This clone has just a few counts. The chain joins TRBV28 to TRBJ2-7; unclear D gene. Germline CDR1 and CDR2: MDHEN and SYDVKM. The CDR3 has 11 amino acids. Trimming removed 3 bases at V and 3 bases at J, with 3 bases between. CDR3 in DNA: TGTGCCAGCAGTTTCGACTACGAGCAGTACTTC. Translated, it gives CASSFDYEQYF. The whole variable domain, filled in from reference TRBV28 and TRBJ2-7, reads DVKVTQSSRYLVKRTGEKVFLECVQDMDHENMFWYRQDPGLGLRLIYFSYDVKMKEKGDIPEGYSVSREKKERFSLILESASTNQTSMYLCASSFDYEQYFGPGTRLTVT.

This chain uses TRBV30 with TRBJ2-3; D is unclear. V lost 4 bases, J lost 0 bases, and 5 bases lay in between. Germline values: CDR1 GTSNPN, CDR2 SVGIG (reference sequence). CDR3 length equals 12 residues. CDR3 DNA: TGTGCCTGGACCAGCAGCACAGATACGCAGTATTTT. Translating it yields CAWTSSTDTQYF.

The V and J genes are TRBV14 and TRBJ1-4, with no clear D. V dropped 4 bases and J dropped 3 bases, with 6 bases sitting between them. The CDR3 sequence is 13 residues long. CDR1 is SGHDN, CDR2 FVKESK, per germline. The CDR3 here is CASSRGPNEKLFF. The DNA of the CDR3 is TGTGCCAGCAGCCGCGGGCCTAATGAAAAACTGTTTTTT.

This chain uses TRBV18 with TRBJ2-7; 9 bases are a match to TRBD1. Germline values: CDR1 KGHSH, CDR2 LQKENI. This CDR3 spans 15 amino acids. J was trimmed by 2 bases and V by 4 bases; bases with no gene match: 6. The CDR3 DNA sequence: TGTGCCAGCTCACGGGGGGACAGGGCCGCCTACGAGCAGTACTTC. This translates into CASSRGDRAAYEQYF. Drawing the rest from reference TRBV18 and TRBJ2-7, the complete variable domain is NAGVMQNPRHLVRRRGQEARLRCSPMKGHSHVYWYRQLPEEGLKFMVYLQKENIIDESGMPKERFSAEFPKEGPSILRIQQVVRGDSAAYFCASSRGDRAAYEQYFGPGTRLTVT.

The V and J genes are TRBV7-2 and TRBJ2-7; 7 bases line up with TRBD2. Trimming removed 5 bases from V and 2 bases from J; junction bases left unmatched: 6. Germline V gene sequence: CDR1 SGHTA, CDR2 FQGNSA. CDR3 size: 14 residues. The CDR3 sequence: CASSPGTKPYEQYF. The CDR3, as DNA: TGTGCCAGCAGCCCCGGGACTAAACCCTACGAGCAGTACTTC.

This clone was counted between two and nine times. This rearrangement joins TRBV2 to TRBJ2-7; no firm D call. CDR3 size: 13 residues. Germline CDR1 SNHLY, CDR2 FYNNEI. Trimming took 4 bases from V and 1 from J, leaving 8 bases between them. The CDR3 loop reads CASSVQQSYEQYF. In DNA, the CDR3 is TGTGCCAGCAGTGTCCAACAATCCTACGAGCAGTACTTC.

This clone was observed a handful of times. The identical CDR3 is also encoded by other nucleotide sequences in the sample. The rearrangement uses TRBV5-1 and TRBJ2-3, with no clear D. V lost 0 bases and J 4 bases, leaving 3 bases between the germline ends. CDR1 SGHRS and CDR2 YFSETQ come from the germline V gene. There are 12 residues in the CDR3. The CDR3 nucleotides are TGCGCCAGCAGCTTGGTGGCAGATACGCAGTATTTT. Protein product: CASSLVADTQYF.

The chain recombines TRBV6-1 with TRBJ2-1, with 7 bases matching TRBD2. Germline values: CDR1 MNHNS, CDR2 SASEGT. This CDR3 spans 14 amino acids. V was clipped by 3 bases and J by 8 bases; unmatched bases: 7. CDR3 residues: CASSDLAEVDEQFF. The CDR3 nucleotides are TGTGCCAGCAGTGACCTAGCGGAGGTCGATGAGCAGTTCTTC.

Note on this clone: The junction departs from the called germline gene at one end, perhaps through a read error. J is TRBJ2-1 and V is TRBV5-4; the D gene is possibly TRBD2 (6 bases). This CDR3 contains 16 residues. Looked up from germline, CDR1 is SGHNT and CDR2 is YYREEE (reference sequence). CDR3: CASSPYATGVGNEQFF. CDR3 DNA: TGCGCCAGCAGCCCTTACGCGACGGGAGTGGGGAATGAGCAGTTCTTC.

CDR3 sequence reads: CASSLGQVTDTQYF. The CDR3 DNA is TGCGCCAGCAGCTTGGGCCAGGTCACAGATACGCAGTATTTT. The gene calls are TRBV5-1 and TRBJ2-3; D is unclear. The CDR3 consists of 14 residues. Trimming shortened V by 0 bases and J by 2 bases, and 7 bases separated the two germline ends. CDR1 and CDR2 (germline): SGHRS, YFSETQ.

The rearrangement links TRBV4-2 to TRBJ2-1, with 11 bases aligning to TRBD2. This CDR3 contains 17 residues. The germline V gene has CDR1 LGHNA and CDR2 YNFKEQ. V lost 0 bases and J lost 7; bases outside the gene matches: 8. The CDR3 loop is CASSQETSASGRNEQFF. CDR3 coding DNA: TGTGCCAGCAGCCAAGAGACATCGGCTAGCGGGAGGAATGAGCAGTTCTTC.

The chain's CDR3 is CASSVGVLVAGGNEQFF. The CDR3 DNA sequence: TGTGCCAGCAGCGTAGGGGTTTTGGTAGCGGGAGGGAATGAGCAGTTCTTC. This chain links TRBV9 with TRBJ2-1; 11 bases match TRBD2. V lost 0 bases to trimming and J lost 7 bases; unmatched junction nucleotides: 9. CDR1 is SGDLS and CDR2 is YYNGEE in the germline V gene. The CDR3 is 17 amino acids.

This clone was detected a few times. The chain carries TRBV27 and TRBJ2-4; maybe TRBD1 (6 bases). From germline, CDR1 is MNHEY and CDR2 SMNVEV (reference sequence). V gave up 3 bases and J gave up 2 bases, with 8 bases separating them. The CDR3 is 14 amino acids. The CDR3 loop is CASSLGASKNIQYF. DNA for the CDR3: TGTGCCAGCAGTTTGGGGGCGTCCAAAAACATTCAGTACTTC.

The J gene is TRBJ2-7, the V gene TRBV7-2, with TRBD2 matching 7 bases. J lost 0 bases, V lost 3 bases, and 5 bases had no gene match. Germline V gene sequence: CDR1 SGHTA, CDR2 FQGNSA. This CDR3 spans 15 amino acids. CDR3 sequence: CASSLVGGSSYEQYF. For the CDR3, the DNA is TGTGCCAGCAGCTTGGTCGGCGGGAGCTCCTACGAGCAGTACTTC.

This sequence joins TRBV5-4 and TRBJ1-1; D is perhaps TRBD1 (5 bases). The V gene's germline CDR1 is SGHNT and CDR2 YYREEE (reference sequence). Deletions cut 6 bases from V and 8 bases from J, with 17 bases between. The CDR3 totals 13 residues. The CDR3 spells CASNRGQELEAFF. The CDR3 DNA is TGTGCCAGCAACCGGGGCCAAGAATTAGAAGCTTTCTTT.

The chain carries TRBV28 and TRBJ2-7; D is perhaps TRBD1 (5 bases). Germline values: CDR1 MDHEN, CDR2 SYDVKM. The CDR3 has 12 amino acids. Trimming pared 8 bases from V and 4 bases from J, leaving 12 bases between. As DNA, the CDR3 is TGTGCCAGCGGGATTCAGGGTTACGAGCAGTACTTC. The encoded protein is CASGIQGYEQYF.

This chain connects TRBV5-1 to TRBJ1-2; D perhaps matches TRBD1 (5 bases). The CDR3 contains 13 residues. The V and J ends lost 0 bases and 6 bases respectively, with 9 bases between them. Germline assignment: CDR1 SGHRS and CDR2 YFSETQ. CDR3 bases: TGCGCCAGCAGCTTGGGGGGCGCAAATGGCTACACCTTC. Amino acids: CASSLGGANGYTF.

CDR3 amino acids: CASSRGTSGYEQYF. The CDR3 DNA reads as TGTGCCAGCAGCCGGGGGACTAGCGGGTACGAGCAGTACTTC. The rearrangement joins TRBV7-6 to TRBJ2-7; 12 bases agree with TRBD2. This CDR3 has 14 amino acids. CDR1 is SGHVS, CDR2 FNYEAQ, per germline. Losses at the gene ends were 5 bases for V and 4 bases for J; bases not matched to a gene: 3.

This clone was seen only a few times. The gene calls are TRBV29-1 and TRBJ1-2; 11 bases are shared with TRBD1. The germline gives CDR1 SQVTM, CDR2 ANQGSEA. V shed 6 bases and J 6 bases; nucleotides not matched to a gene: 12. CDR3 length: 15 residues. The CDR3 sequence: CSVRDRGADSDGYTF. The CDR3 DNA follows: TGCAGCGTAAGGGACAGGGGGGCTGATTCGGATGGCTACACCTTC.

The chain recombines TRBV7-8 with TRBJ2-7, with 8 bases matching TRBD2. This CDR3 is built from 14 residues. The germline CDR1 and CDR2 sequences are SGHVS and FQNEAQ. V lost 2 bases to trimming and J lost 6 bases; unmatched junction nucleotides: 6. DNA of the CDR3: TGTGCCAGCAGCTTACTCGGCGGGAGGACCGAGCAGTACTTC. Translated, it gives CASSLLGGRTEQYF.

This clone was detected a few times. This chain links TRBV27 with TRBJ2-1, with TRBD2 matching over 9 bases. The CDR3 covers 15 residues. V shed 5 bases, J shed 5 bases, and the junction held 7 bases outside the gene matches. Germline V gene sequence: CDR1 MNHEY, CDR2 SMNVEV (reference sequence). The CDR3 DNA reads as TGTGCCAGCAGTACCCCTAGCGGGGCCAACAATGAGCAGTTCTTC. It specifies CASSTPSGANNEQFF.

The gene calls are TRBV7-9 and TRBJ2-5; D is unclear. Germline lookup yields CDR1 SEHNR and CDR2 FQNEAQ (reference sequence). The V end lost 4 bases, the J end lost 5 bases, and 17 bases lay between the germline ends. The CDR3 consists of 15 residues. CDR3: CASSSRSVMIETQYF. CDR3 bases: TGTGCCAGCAGCTCCCGGAGTGTGATGATTGAGACCCAGTACTTC.

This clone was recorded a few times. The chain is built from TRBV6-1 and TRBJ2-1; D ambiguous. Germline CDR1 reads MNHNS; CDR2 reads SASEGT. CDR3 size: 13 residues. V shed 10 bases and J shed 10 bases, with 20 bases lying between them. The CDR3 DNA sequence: TGTGCCACCTCCCCGCCTGGACCACCCGAGCAGTTCTTC. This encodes CATSPPGPPEQFF.

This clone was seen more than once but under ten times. The DNA of the CDR3 is TGTGCCAGCAGCTTATTGAGGGGGCAAGCAGATACGCAGTATTTT. This codes for CASSLLRGQADTQYF. This chain connects TRBV7-9 to TRBJ2-3; 7 bases are a match to TRBD1. The V gene end was trimmed by 2 bases and the J gene end by 4 bases; junction bases not matched to a gene: 6. Germline lookup yields CDR1 SEHNR and CDR2 FQNEAQ (reference sequence). This CDR3 is built from 15 residues.